This T cell receptor beta chain was found in a study of T cell changes during pregnancy in multiple sclerosis. Using immunoSEQ multiplex PCR, the repertoire was profiled, and TCRdb retains in-frame clones only, with some absent. The profile shows some 100,000 clones, 90% to 95% of them singletons. Per germline, CDR1 LNHDA and CDR2 SQIVND (reference sequence). The CDR3 consists of 16 residues. With 5 bases clipped from V and 4 bases from J, the junction kept 7 bases outside the gene matches. Sample: peripheral blood, taken in the second trimester of pregnancy. The chain is built from TRBV19 and TRBJ2-1; TRBD1 aligns across 11 bases. The TCR originated in a female donor with multiple sclerosis, enrolled in a pregnancy study. CDR3 coding DNA: TGTGCCAGTAGTTCCCGGGACAGGGGGAATTACAATGAGCAGTTCTTC. The encoded protein is CASSSRDRGNYNEQFF.